A selection of T cell receptor beta chains follows, all from one sample in a study of T cells in Graves' hyperthyroidism and ophthalmopathy. A single record per CDR3 protein comes from TCRdb applying MiXCR to the multiplex PCR reads. The sample yields hundreds of thousands of distinct CDR3 sequences, about 15% seen once. Sequencing used blood. These TCRs come from a woman aged 25 to 45 with Graves' hyperthyroidism. CDR3s include the opening cysteine and the closing phenylalanine or tryptophan. The order of the fields is J gene, D gene, clone size, V gene, CDR3 protein, CDR3 DNA. D genes are given only for firm matches. Not every row has a clone size; where given, it reads once, few, many or a size class.

j_gene: TRBJ2-7; d_gene: -; abundance: many; v_gene: TRBV7-2; CDR3aa: CASSLENQPSYEQYF; CDR3nt: TGTGCCAGCAGCTTAGAGAACCAGCCATCCTACGAGCAGTACTTC
j_gene: TRBJ2-3; d_gene: TRBD2; abundance: few; v_gene: TRBV19; CDR3aa: CASSIAPGLAGDGHTDTQYF; CDR3nt: TGTGCCAGTAGTATAGCGCCGGGACTAGCGGGGGACGGCCACACAGATACGCAGTATTTT
j_gene: TRBJ2-5; d_gene: TRBD1; abundance: -; v_gene: TRBV10-3; CDR3aa: CAISDRTGVETQYF; CDR3nt: TGTGCCATCAGTGACCGAACAGGGGTCGAGACCCAGTACTTC
j_gene: TRBJ2-4; d_gene: -; abundance: few; v_gene: TRBV15; CDR3aa: CATSRGLGDIQYF; CDR3nt: TGTGCCACCAGCAGAGGGTTGGGTGACATTCAGTACTTC
j_gene: TRBJ2-5; d_gene: -; abundance: many; v_gene: TRBV7-2; CDR3aa: CASSSTLKGQETQYF; CDR3nt: TGTGCCAGCAGCTCCACGTTAAAGGGGCAAGAGACCCAGTACTTC
j_gene: TRBJ1-5; d_gene: -; abundance: many; v_gene: TRBV3-1; CDR3aa: CASSQDPGDNQPQHF; CDR3nt: TGTGCCAGCAGCCAAGATCCCGGAGATAATCAGCCCCAGCATTTT
j_gene: TRBJ2-1; d_gene: -; abundance: many; v_gene: TRBV30; CDR3aa: CAWSVIQSTQFF; CDR3nt: TGTGCCTGGAGTGTAATTCAGAGCACGCAGTTCTTC
j_gene: TRBJ2-7; d_gene: -; abundance: many; v_gene: TRBV7-6; CDR3aa: CASSLGGSEQYF; CDR3nt: TGTGCCAGCAGCTTAGGAGGATCCGAGCAGTACTTC
j_gene: TRBJ2-1; d_gene: TRBD2; abundance: many; v_gene: TRBV18; CDR3aa: CASSPQRTSGRNEQFF; CDR3nt: TGTGCCAGCTCACCTCAACGGACTAGCGGGAGGAATGAGCAGTTCTTC
j_gene: TRBJ2-1; d_gene: TRBD2; abundance: many; v_gene: TRBV28; CDR3aa: CASGPGRGMKSYNEQFF; CDR3nt: TGTGCCAGCGGCCCTGGGCGGGGGATGAAATCCTACAATGAGCAGTTCTTC
j_gene: TRBJ2-7; d_gene: TRBD1; abundance: many; v_gene: TRBV28; CDR3aa: CASSRDSLKQYF; CDR3nt: TGTGCCAGCAGCCGGGACAGTTTGAAGCAGTACTTC
j_gene: TRBJ1-5; d_gene: -; abundance: many; v_gene: TRBV20-1; CDR3aa: CSARIDPLSNQPQHF; CDR3nt: TGCAGTGCTAGAATCGATCCGCTAAGCAATCAGCCCCAGCATTTT
j_gene: TRBJ2-3; d_gene: -; abundance: many; v_gene: TRBV7-8; CDR3aa: CASSNPGTLDEDTQYF; CDR3nt: TGTGCCAGCAGCAACCCCGGGACTCTAGACGAGGATACGCAGTATTTT
j_gene: TRBJ1-2; d_gene: TRBD1; abundance: many; v_gene: TRBV24-1; CDR3aa: CATSDLGQGGDYGYTF; CDR3nt: TGTGCCACCAGTGACTTAGGACAGGGTGGCGACTATGGCTACACCTTC
j_gene: TRBJ1-1; d_gene: -; abundance: many; v_gene: TRBV18; CDR3aa: CASSSESQGTEAFF; CDR3nt: TGTGCCAGCTCATCGGAGTCCCAGGGCACTGAAGCTTTCTTT
j_gene: TRBJ2-2; d_gene: -; abundance: many; v_gene: TRBV7-3; CDR3aa: CASSFLNTGELFF; CDR3nt: TGTGCCAGCAGCTTCCTTAACACCGGGGAGCTGTTTTTT
j_gene: TRBJ2-3; d_gene: -; abundance: few; v_gene: TRBV10-1; CDR3aa: CASSEFDGPDTQYF; CDR3nt: TGCGCCAGCAGTGAGTTCGACGGGCCAGATACGCAGTATTTT
j_gene: TRBJ1-1; d_gene: -; abundance: -; v_gene: TRBV5-1; CDR3aa: CASSGRRNTEAFF; CDR3nt: TGCGCCAGCAGCGGCCGGAGGAACACTGAAGCTTTCTTT
j_gene: TRBJ2-5; d_gene: TRBD1; abundance: many; v_gene: TRBV20-1; CDR3aa: CSAQAGTGQETQYF; CDR3nt: TGCAGTGCCCAAGCAGGGACAGGGCAAGAGACCCAGTACTTC
j_gene: TRBJ2-7; d_gene: TRBD1; abundance: few; v_gene: TRBV19; CDR3aa: CASSVTGNSYEQYF; CDR3nt: TGTGCCAGTAGTGTGACAGGGAACTCCTACGAGCAGTACTTC
j_gene: TRBJ2-1; d_gene: TRBD1; abundance: -; v_gene: TRBV15; CDR3aa: CATSRAGQGNNEQFF; CDR3nt: TGTGCCACCAGCAGAGCCGGACAGGGCAACAATGAGCAGTTCTTC
j_gene: TRBJ2-5; d_gene: TRBD2; abundance: few; v_gene: TRBV3-1; CDR3aa: CASSQDIERGVGGTQYF; CDR3nt: TGTGCCAGCAGCCAAGATATAGAGCGGGGAGTCGGTGGGACCCAGTACTTC
j_gene: TRBJ2-5; d_gene: -; abundance: -; v_gene: TRBV27; CDR3aa: CASSLSRTERIQETQYF; CDR3nt: TGTGCCAGCAGTTTATCGAGGACCGAACGAATACAAGAGACCCAGTACTTC
j_gene: TRBJ2-7; d_gene: -; abundance: -; v_gene: TRBV12-5; CDR3aa: CASGFDLSYEQYF; CDR3nt: TGTGCTAGTGGTTTTGACCTCTCCTACGAGCAGTACTTC
j_gene: TRBJ2-2; d_gene: -; abundance: -; v_gene: TRBV24-1; CDR3aa: CATSDPAAPNTGELFF; CDR3nt: TGTGCCACCAGTGACCCAGCGGCCCCGAACACCGGGGAGCTGTTTTTT
j_gene: TRBJ2-3; d_gene: TRBD1; abundance: many; v_gene: TRBV19; CDR3aa: CASSGDRGRTDTQYF; CDR3nt: TGTGCCAGTAGTGGCGACAGGGGGCGAACAGATACGCAGTATTTT
j_gene: TRBJ2-4; d_gene: -; abundance: -; v_gene: TRBV7-2; CDR3aa: CASSLWSGENIQYF; CDR3nt: TGTGCCAGCAGCTTGTGGTCAGGCGAAAACATTCAGTACTTC
j_gene: TRBJ2-3; d_gene: -; abundance: many; v_gene: TRBV7-9; CDR3aa: CASSFTAGPDTQYF; CDR3nt: TGTGCCAGCAGCTTCACAGCGGGCCCCGATACGCAGTATTTT
j_gene: TRBJ2-5; d_gene: -; abundance: many; v_gene: TRBV2; CDR3aa: CAIQLNQETQYF; CDR3nt: TGTGCCATCCAGCTGAATCAAGAGACCCAGTACTTC
j_gene: TRBJ2-1; d_gene: TRBD2; abundance: many; v_gene: TRBV7-3; CDR3aa: CASSPTSGGEQFF; CDR3nt: TGTGCCAGCAGCCCGACTAGCGGGGGCGAGCAGTTCTTC
j_gene: TRBJ2-1; d_gene: -; abundance: few; v_gene: TRBV28; CDR3aa: CASSPGTKYNEQFF; CDR3nt: TGTGCCAGCAGTCCCGGGACCAAATACAATGAGCAGTTCTTC
j_gene: TRBJ2-5; d_gene: TRBD2; abundance: few; v_gene: TRBV20-1; CDR3aa: CSARNPGGRETQYF; CDR3nt: TGCAGTGCTCGGAACCCGGGAGGTAGAGAGACCCAGTACTTC
j_gene: TRBJ2-1; d_gene: -; abundance: few; v_gene: TRBV24-1; CDR3aa: CATSGSGKSSYNEQFF; CDR3nt: TGTGCCACCAGTGGAAGCGGAAAGAGCTCCTACAATGAGCAGTTCTTC
j_gene: TRBJ1-2; d_gene: TRBD1; abundance: few; v_gene: TRBV28; CDR3aa: CASIRQGGIGYGYTF; CDR3nt: TGTGCCAGCATTCGACAGGGAGGAATTGGCTATGGCTACACCTTC
j_gene: TRBJ2-1; d_gene: TRBD2; abundance: many; v_gene: TRBV18; CDR3aa: CASSPPGLAGIQFF; CDR3nt: TGTGCCAGCTCACCACCTGGGCTAGCGGGGATCCAGTTCTTC
j_gene: TRBJ1-2; d_gene: -; abundance: many; v_gene: TRBV5-1; CDR3aa: CASSDPRQAINYGYTF; CDR3nt: TGCGCCAGCAGCGATCCTCGACAGGCCATTAACTATGGCTACACCTTC
j_gene: TRBJ2-5; d_gene: TRBD2; abundance: -; v_gene: TRBV4-1; CDR3aa: CASSQLYAGGLGGTQYF; CDR3nt: TGCGCCAGCAGCCAACTTTACGCGGGAGGCCTGGGGGGGACCCAGTACTTC
j_gene: TRBJ1-1; d_gene: -; abundance: many; v_gene: TRBV5-1; CDR3aa: CASSLGARNTEAFF; CDR3nt: TGCGCCAGCAGCTTGGGGGCCAGAAACACTGAAGCTTTCTTT
j_gene: TRBJ1-4; d_gene: -; abundance: -; v_gene: TRBV6-1; CDR3aa: CASRKQGSEKLFF; CDR3nt: TGTGCCAGCAGAAAACAGGGAAGTGAAAAACTGTTTTTT
j_gene: TRBJ1-2; d_gene: -; abundance: few; v_gene: TRBV19; CDR3aa: CASSTVRATNYGYTF; CDR3nt: TGTGCCAGTAGTACCGTAAGGGCAACTAACTATGGCTACACCTTC
j_gene: TRBJ1-1; d_gene: -; abundance: few; v_gene: TRBV5-8; CDR3aa: CASSLSPGRAYTEAFF; CDR3nt: TGTGCCAGCAGCTTGAGTCCCGGACGAGCCTACACTGAAGCTTTCTTT
j_gene: TRBJ2-3; d_gene: TRBD2; abundance: few; v_gene: TRBV5-6; CDR3aa: CASSLRVGDLRELGTDTQYF; CDR3nt: TGTGCCAGCAGCTTGCGGGTTGGTGATTTGCGGGAGTTAGGCACAGATACGCAGTATTTT
j_gene: TRBJ2-3; d_gene: -; abundance: many; v_gene: TRBV5-1; CDR3aa: CASRPPGDVTDTQYF; CDR3nt: TGCGCCAGCCGTCCGCCAGGGGATGTGACAGATACGCAGTATTTT
j_gene: TRBJ2-7; d_gene: TRBD1; abundance: many; v_gene: TRBV6-1; CDR3aa: CASRGGTGGYEQYF; CDR3nt: TGTGCCAGCAGGGGGGGGACAGGGGGCTACGAGCAGTACTTC
j_gene: TRBJ1-1; d_gene: TRBD1; abundance: many; v_gene: TRBV20-1; CDR3aa: CSVQGGKNTEAFF; CDR3nt: TGCAGTGTCCAGGGGGGCAAGAACACTGAAGCTTTCTTT
j_gene: TRBJ2-2; d_gene: -; abundance: -; v_gene: TRBV7-9; CDR3aa: CATLRTRNTGELFF; CDR3nt: TGTGCCACCCTTCGAACCCGAAACACCGGGGAGCTGTTTTTT
j_gene: TRBJ2-1; d_gene: -; abundance: many; v_gene: TRBV6-1; CDR3aa: CASSPGWMYNEQFF; CDR3nt: TGTGCCAGCAGTCCCGGGTGGATGTACAATGAGCAGTTCTTC
j_gene: TRBJ2-3; d_gene: -; abundance: many; v_gene: TRBV27; CDR3aa: CASSLYNADTQYF; CDR3nt: TGTGCCAGCAGTCTTTACAACGCAGATACGCAGTATTTT
j_gene: TRBJ2-6; d_gene: -; abundance: -; v_gene: TRBV3-1; CDR3aa: CASSQVTGSPGANVLTF; CDR3nt: TGTGCCAGCAGCCAAGTTACAGGTTCTCCTGGGGCCAACGTCCTGACTTTC
j_gene: TRBJ2-7; d_gene: TRBD1; abundance: few; v_gene: TRBV10-1; CDR3aa: CAIWTGAVYEQYF; CDR3nt: TGCGCCATCTGGACAGGGGCTGTCTACGAGCAGTACTTC
j_gene: TRBJ2-7; d_gene: TRBD2; abundance: many; v_gene: TRBV27; CDR3aa: CASGRLAGEGHEQYF; CDR3nt: TGTGCCAGCGGAAGGCTAGCGGGAGAAGGCCACGAGCAGTACTTC
j_gene: TRBJ1-1; d_gene: -; abundance: -; v_gene: TRBV5-1; CDR3aa: CASSPWTELNTEAFF; CDR3nt: TGCGCCAGCAGCCCCTGGACAGAATTGAACACTGAAGCTTTCTTT
j_gene: TRBJ1-2; d_gene: -; abundance: -; v_gene: TRBV7-8; CDR3aa: CASSLGRINYGYTF; CDR3nt: TGTGCCAGCAGCTTAGGCAGGATTAACTATGGCTACACCTTC
j_gene: TRBJ2-7; d_gene: -; abundance: many; v_gene: TRBV7-9; CDR3aa: CASSSKGTGTEQYF; CDR3nt: TGTGCCAGCAGCTCGAAAGGAACAGGGACCGAGCAGTACTTC
j_gene: TRBJ2-7; d_gene: TRBD2; abundance: many; v_gene: TRBV12-3/TRBV12-4; CDR3aa: CASNLAGGPYEQYF; CDR3nt: TGTGCCAGCAACCTAGCGGGAGGGCCCTACGAGCAGTACTTC
j_gene: TRBJ2-5; d_gene: -; abundance: many; v_gene: TRBV27; CDR3aa: CASSLLVGVSETQYF; CDR3nt: TGTGCCAGCAGTTTATTGGTTGGGGTTTCGGAGACCCAGTACTTC